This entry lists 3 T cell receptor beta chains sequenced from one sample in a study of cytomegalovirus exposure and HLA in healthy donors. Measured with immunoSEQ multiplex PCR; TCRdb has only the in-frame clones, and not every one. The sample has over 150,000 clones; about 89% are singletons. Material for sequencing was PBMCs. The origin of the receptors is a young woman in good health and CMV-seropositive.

The CDR3 reads CASSPSGRGRNEQFF. CDR3 DNA: TGCGCCAGCAGCCCTAGCGGGAGGGGGCGGAATGAGCAGTTCTTC. The chain recombines TRBV4-1 with TRBJ2-1; 12 nucleotides line up with TRBD2. This CDR3 is built from 15 residues. V lost 4 bases and J lost 7; bases outside the gene matches: 5. Looked up from germline, CDR1 is MGHRA and CDR2 is YSYEKL.

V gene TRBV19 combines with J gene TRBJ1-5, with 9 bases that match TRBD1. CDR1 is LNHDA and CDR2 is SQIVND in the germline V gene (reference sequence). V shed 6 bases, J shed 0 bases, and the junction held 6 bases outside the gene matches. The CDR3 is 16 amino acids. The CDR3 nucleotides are TGTGCCAGTAGGGTCGGACAGGGGTATAGCAATCAGCCCCAGCATTTT. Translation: CASRVGQGYSNQPQHF.

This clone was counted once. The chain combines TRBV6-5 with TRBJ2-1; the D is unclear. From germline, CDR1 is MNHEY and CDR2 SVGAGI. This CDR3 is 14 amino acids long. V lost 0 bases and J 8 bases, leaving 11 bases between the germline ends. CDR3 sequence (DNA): TGTGCCAGCAGTTACTCCCTTAATTTCGATGAGCAGTTCTTC. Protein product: CASSYSLNFDEQFF.